This T cell receptor beta chain derives from a study of T cells after yellow fever vaccination (dated by TCRdb to the late 2010s). Background on the whole study: The SMART-Seq v4 Ultra Low Input RNA kit was used to prepare libraries from fractions with low cell numbers. To follow T-cell clones before and after primary and booster YFV17D yellow fever vaccination, bulk TCR alpha and beta repertoires were sequenced over time. Two healthy male donors, one aged 18 to 30 and one aged 30 to 40 years, made up the cohort. Bulk PBMC replicates and cell subsets were isolated from blood drawn at multiple timepoints before and after both primary and secondary immunization. Overall results and qualifications from the work: Computational filtering was required because FACS-sorted repertoires could contain abundant contaminating clonotypes from the bulk population. Compared with the primary T-cell response, the secondary T-cell response was weaker but faster, peaking on day 5 rather than day 15. After the booster, most clones that had expanded after primary vaccination were detected again (about 95% of CD4 and under 90% of CD8), suggesting broad maintenance of memory. Only two donors were included in the study, so the extent to which the findings can be generalized is limited. A small fraction of clonotypes showed up in both the CD4 and CD8 compartments, probably as a result of convergent recombination.

The treatment or condition label here, explained by the study, means: live attenuated yellow fever vaccine strain. A standard Ficoll-Paque protocol was used to isolate PBMCs from peripheral blood. Dynabeads CD4 and CD8 positive selection kits were used to isolate the CD4 and CD8 T-cell fractions. TriZol was used to extract RNA from bulk PBMCs, from CD4 and CD8 fractions, and from dextramer-positive and dextramer-negative fractions. This clonotype was seen more than once but under ten times. Its target antigen remains unknown. No base qualities exist here, and no much larger clone lies one base off it. For sequencing, an Illumina NovaSeq 6000 was employed. TCR cDNA was made using 5'RACE template switching, a step that added a universal primer site and unique molecular identifiers. Priming of cDNA synthesis was performed from both the TCR alpha and TCR beta constant segments. Library amplification used two PCR steps, and the second PCR step added sample barcodes and sequencing adapters. Libraries were sequenced on Illumina HiSeq 2500 (2x100 bp) or NovaSeq (2x150 bp). As for the authors' bioinformatics: Reads were demultiplexed and collapsed into UMI consensus sequences with MIGEC, and V(D)J alignment was performed with MiXCR. Vaccine-responding clonotypes were defined with edgeR using replicate PBMC samples, requiring FDR below 0.01 and a log2 fold change above 5 up to day 15. Each bulk clonotype received a CD4 or CD8 identity based on whether the sequenced CD4 or CD8 repertoire contained that clonotype at higher abundance. Through fastp at Q25 and MiXCR, TCRdb rebuilt clones from the public reads, retaining in-frame beta chains. Each entry merges the rows of one CDR3 protein and shows their most common DNA and genes. These V and J calls derive from TCRdb rather than the authors' analysis. This sample has more than 95,000 distinct CDR3 sequences in its table, and about 15% of those were observed once. Together, the top ten hold 43% of the sample.

V and J lose 3 bases and 7 bases, and a span of 13 bases separates them. From the cysteine up to the phenylalanine, the CDR3 has a length of 14 residues. Only the CDR3 part of the read is kept: 42 bases, read in frame from the first base. CDR1 SEHNR and CDR2 FQNEAQ were looked up in the germline V gene (reference sequence). The V gene is TRBV7-9 and the J gene is TRBJ2-1, with the D segment possibly TRBD1 or TRBD2, each aligning over 6 bases. This sample comprised CD8+ T cells sorted from PBMCs, obtained 5 days after the yellow fever booster vaccination. The clonotype was recovered from a man aged 18 to 29 who received the YFV17D yellow fever vaccine. The bases read TGTGCCAGCAGCTTCGGGGGCGTCGGGAATGAGCAGTTCTTC. Protein translation: CASSFGGVGNEQFF. Joined to the reference TRBV7-9 and TRBJ2-1 proteins, this CDR3 gives the full variable domain: DTGVSQNPRHKITKRGQNVTFRCDPISEHNRLYWYRQTLGQGPEFLTYFQNEAQLEKSRLLSDRFSAERPKGSFSTLEIQRTEQGDSAMYLCASSFGGVGNEQFFGPGTRLTVL.